This is a list of T cell receptor beta chains from one sample in a study of beta chain features in type 1 diabetes. Data came from immunoSEQ multiplex PCR; TCRdb stores just in-frame clones and leaves some out. In the table there are 160,000 or so clones, about 63% of which are singletons. The specimen sequenced was naive CD4+ T cells from blood. These receptors were taken from a man aged 30-40 years with type 1 diabetes. CDR3s include the opening cysteine and the closing phenylalanine or tryptophan.

j_gene,v_gene,CDR3aa
TRBJ2-1,TRBV7-7,CASSLGSGGAQGEQFF
TRBJ2-3,TRBV29-1,CSVEEGGTDTQYF
TRBJ2-3,TRBV29-1,CSAYREADTQYF
TRBJ2-5,TRBV29-1,CSVEPTRTPVGETQYF
TRBJ2-3,TRBV7-2,CASRHPAGTDTQYF
TRBJ2-3,TRBV7-9,CASSSGTSGGTTDTQYF
TRBJ1-1,TRBV27,CASSTTSRTGGIGTEAFF
TRBJ2-7,TRBV7-2,CASSLAEQGSSYEQYF
TRBJ1-2,TRBV27,CASSLLFNYGYTF
TRBJ1-1,TRBV29-1,CSVQGMNTEAFF
TRBJ2-3,TRBV14,CASSQVNGDTQYF
TRBJ1-6,TRBV30,CAWTLPGPGRNSPLHF
TRBJ2-7,TRBV6-5,CASRTGGHYEQYF
TRBJ1-2,TRBV2,CASSNQDRASATF
TRBJ2-3,TRBV5-1,CASSLGGSPYTQYF
TRBJ2-1,TRBV11-2,CASSLVEGNEQFF
TRBJ1-1,TRBV30,CASTQGLPTEAFF
TRBJ2-7,TRBV4-1,CASSQDYPVFNEQYF
TRBJ2-5,TRBV11-2,CASSLEPGAQYF
TRBJ2-3,TRBV30,CAWSSETDTQYF